These 16 T cell receptor beta chains originate from one sample sequenced in a study of T cell repertoires in cytomegalovirus infection. The antigens of these receptors remain unknown. TCRdb re-analysed the reads in MiXCR, keeping a single row per CDR3 protein. The data hold around 100,000 distinct CDR3 sequences, with around 9.1% observed a single time. Material: PBMCs, sequenced either directly or after in vitro stimulation (not recorded which). These receptors came from a human donor in good health (CMV status not recorded). Some clones in this sample may be carry-over from other donors' samples.

The V and J genes are TRBV10-3 and TRBJ2-7; 10 bases agree with TRBD1. CDR1 and CDR2 from the germline V gene are ENHRY and SYGVKD. There are 14 residues in the CDR3. V lost 6 bases, J lost 2 bases, and 4 bases stayed unmatched. CDR3 residues: CAISKGQGAYEQYF. The DNA of the CDR3 is TGTGCCATCAGCAAAGGACAGGGGGCCTACGAGCAGTACTTC.

Ten or more counts support this clonotype. CDR3 sequence reads: CASSLRDRETQYF. CDR3 nucleotides: TGTGCCAGCAGCCTCCGGGACAGAGAGACCCAGTACTTC. The chain is built from TRBV5-5 and TRBJ2-5, with 7 bases lining up with TRBD1. Trimming at V came to 4 bases and at J to 4 bases, leaving 4 bases not matched to a gene. Looked up from germline, CDR1 is SGHKS and CDR2 is YYEKEE (reference sequence). This CDR3 has 13 residues.

In this sample, this clonotype turned up many times. The chain employs TRBV5-4 and TRBJ2-3; unclear D gene. This CDR3 is 15 amino acids long. In germline, CDR1 is SGHNT, CDR2 YYREEE (reference sequence). The V end was cut by 7 bases, the J end by 0 bases, with 15 bases between. The CDR3: CASGRAAKSTDTQYF. The CDR3 nucleotides read TGTGCCAGCGGCCGGGCGGCGAAGAGCACAGATACGCAGTATTTT.

This chain links TRBV4-1 with TRBJ1-3, with D maybe TRBD1 (5 bases). V shed 0 bases and J shed 4 bases, with 13 bases lying between them. The CDR3 totals 16 residues. The germline V gene encodes CDR1 MGHRA and CDR2 YSYEKL. CDR3 sequence: CASSQDSRASGNTIYF. The DNA for the CDR3 is TGCGCCAGCAGCCAAGATTCCAGGGCCTCGGGAAACACCATATATTTT.

In its sample, this clonotype was seen a few times. The chain carries TRBV6-2 or TRBV6-3 and TRBJ2-7, with TRBD1 as a possible D gene (7 bases). Germline V gene sequence: CDR1 MNHEY, CDR2 SVGEGT. V lost 9 bases to trimming and J lost 5 bases, with 17 bases between them. The CDR3 extends over 13 amino acids. CDR3 sequence reads: CASEEGARDEQYF. The DNA for the CDR3 is TGTGCCAGTGAGGAGGGGGCGAGGGACGAGCAGTACTTC.

The chain combines TRBV4-3 with TRBJ2-7; D not resolved. The CDR3 sequence is 15 residues long. V shed 0 bases and J shed 7 bases, with 16 bases lying between them. Germline values: CDR1 LGHNA, CDR2 YSLEER. The CDR3 sequence is CASSQDFPGVGEQYF. For the CDR3, the DNA is TGCGCCAGCAGCCAAGATTTTCCGGGTGTGGGTGAGCAGTACTTC.

The V and J genes are TRBV28 and TRBJ2-1, with 13 nucleotides matching TRBD2. The CDR3 length is 17 residues. V lost 5 bases to trimming and J lost 5 bases; unmatched junction nucleotides: 9. Germline lookup yields CDR1 MDHEN and CDR2 SYDVKM. The CDR3 loop reads CASSGTSGIGEDNEQFF. In nucleotides, the CDR3 is TGTGCCAGCAGTGGGACTAGCGGGATAGGTGAAGACAATGAGCAGTTCTTC.

This clonotype showed up just a few times. The V and J genes are TRBV20-1 and TRBJ2-1; tentatively, D is TRBD1 or TRBD2 (6 bases each). V was trimmed by 5 bases and J by 6 bases, leaving 20 bases between them. The CDR3 loop spans 15 amino acids. Germline CDR1 is DFQATT and CDR2 is SNEGSKA (reference sequence). DNA for the CDR3: TGCAGTGCTCCTATCGGGGGCGGGTTCGTCAATGAGCAGTTCTTC. Protein sequence: CSAPIGGGFVNEQFF.

The V and J genes are TRBV12-3 or TRBV12-4 and TRBJ1-5, with 9 positions matching TRBD1. Unmatched junction bases numbered 4, after V lost 6 bases and J lost 4 bases. The CDR3 spans 14 residues. CDR3 sequence: CASRSGTGNQPQHF. As DNA, the CDR3 is TGTGCCAGCAGGTCCGGGACAGGGAATCAGCCCCAGCATTTT.

At least ten counts were recorded for this clonotype. The chain uses TRBV6-2 or TRBV6-3 and TRBJ2-1; D perhaps matches TRBD2 (6 bases). This CDR3 spans 18 amino acids. Germline V gives CDR1 MNHEY, CDR2 SVGEGT. V gave up 4 bases and J gave up 1 base, with 20 bases separating them. The CDR3 DNA follows: TGTGCCAGCAGTTTCCGGGGGAAAAGTCGCCCGTCCTACAATGAGCAGTTCTTC. Encoded protein: CASSFRGKSRPSYNEQFF.

This clonotype showed up many times. This chain uses TRBV7-9 with TRBJ1-5, with D perhaps TRBD1 (6 bases). The CDR3 contains 13 residues. The V end was cut by 4 bases, the J end by 4 bases, with 8 bases between. Germline CDR1 and CDR2: SEHNR and FQNEAQ (reference sequence). CDR3 sequence reads: CASSSQGNQPQHF. Here the CDR3 DNA reads TGTGCCAGCAGCTCACAGGGTAATCAGCCCCAGCATTTT.

This chain joins TRBV27 and TRBJ2-2, with 10 positions matching TRBD2. This CDR3 region has 16 residues. V lost 3 bases and J lost 0; bases outside the gene matches: 1. Germline CDR1 MNHEY, CDR2 SMNVEV (reference sequence). The CDR3 sequence: CASSFGLAANTGELFF. CDR3 DNA sequence: TGTGCCAGCAGTTTCGGACTAGCGGCGAACACCGGGGAGCTGTTTTTT.

In its sample, this clonotype was seen a few times. The rearrangement joins TRBV28 to TRBJ1-2; 7 bases agree with TRBD1. Trimming removed 6 bases from V and 7 bases from J; junction bases left unmatched: 5. The CDR3 spans 12 residues. Germline V gene lookup returns CDR1 MDHEN and CDR2 SYDVKM. The CDR3 DNA follows: TGTGCCAGCAGGGAGACAGGGTCTGGCTACACCTTC. It codes for CASRETGSGYTF.

The gene calls are TRBV29-1 and TRBJ2-5; D unclear. The CDR3 spans 12 residues. V was cut by 4 bases and J by 3 bases, with 9 bases left in between. Germline V gene data show CDR1 as SQVTM and CDR2 as ANQGSEA. CDR3 nucleotide sequence: TGCAGCGTTGGTGGTAGGGAAGAGACCCAGTACTTC. It translates to CSVGGREETQYF.

The chain carries TRBV7-9 and TRBJ1-4, with 7 positions matching TRBD1. The CDR3 extends over 15 amino acids. The J segment lost 4 bases and the V segment lost 1 base, leaving 3 bases of the junction unmatched. CDR1 and CDR2 from the germline V gene are SEHNR and FQNEAQ (reference sequence). As DNA, the CDR3 is TGTGCCAGCAGCTTAGGTCGACAGGGTAATGAAAAACTGTTTTTT. This gives the protein CASSLGRQGNEKLFF.

The V gene is TRBV19, the J gene TRBJ1-2; 8 nucleotides line up with TRBD1. Germline V gene data show CDR1 as LNHDA and CDR2 as SQIVND (reference sequence). J gave up 7 bases and V 3 bases, and 13 bases lay outside the gene matches. This CDR3 has 16 residues. The CDR3 region is CASSIFQGAYDGGYTF. The CDR3 DNA reads as TGTGCCAGTAGTATCTTCCAGGGGGCATATGATGGTGGCTACACCTTC.